A single sample gave rise to the 29 T cell receptor beta chains below, sequenced in a study of blood T cell repertoires in COVID-19. Profiling relied on immunoSEQ multiplex PCR, and the TCRdb table lists in-frame clones only, not all of them. The repertoire holds more than 200,000 clones, with 86% as singletons. Sequenced sample: peripheral blood. The source of these receptors is a middle-aged man with COVID-19, enrolled during active disease.

The J gene is TRBJ1-5, the V gene TRBV2, with D maybe TRBD1 (5 bases). This CDR3 comprises 13 residues. The V gene lost 7 bases and the J gene lost 10 bases, with 17 bases spanning the gap. Germline CDR1 reads SNHLY; CDR2 reads FYNNEI. DNA of the CDR3: TGTGCCAGCAATGGCAGGGAGGTAGGTCCCCAGCATTTT. Its translation is CASNGREVGPQHF.

The J gene is TRBJ1-2, the V gene TRBV5-1, with TRBD1 as a possible D gene (6 bases). The CDR3 consists of 15 residues. Germline values: CDR1 SGHRS, CDR2 YFSETQ. Trimming removed 2 bases from V and 0 bases from J, with 11 bases in between. CDR3 protein: CASSLQGPPNYGYTF. In nucleotides, the CDR3 is TGCGCCAGCAGCTTACAGGGTCCGCCTAACTATGGCTACACCTTC. Full variable domain (missing parts from reference TRBV5-1 and TRBJ1-2): KAGVTQTPRYLIKTRGQQVTLSCSPISGHRSVSWYQQTPGQGLQFLFEYFSETQRNKGNFPGRFSGRQFSNSRSEMNVSTLELGDSALYLCASSLQGPPNYGYTFGSGTRLTVV.

The chain uses TRBV5-1 and TRBJ2-7; TRBD2 might be the D (7 bases). V lost 7 bases and J 2 bases, leaving 16 bases between the germline ends. Germline V gene sequence: CDR1 SGHRS, CDR2 YFSETQ. The CDR3 contains 14 residues. CDR3 loop: CASGRGATTYEQYF. CDR3 in DNA: TGCGCCAGCGGTCGGGGGGCTACTACCTACGAGCAGTACTTC.

This clone was seen just once. J is TRBJ2-3 and V is TRBV27; the match to TRBD2 covers 9 bases. CDR1 is MNHEY and CDR2 is SMNVEV in the germline V gene (reference sequence). The CDR3 spans 16 residues. V was pared by 5 bases and J by 3 bases, with 9 bases of the junction left unmatched. The CDR3 loop reads CASSPRPSGNTDTQYF. The CDR3 DNA reads as TGTGCCAGCAGTCCCCGCCCTAGCGGGAATACAGATACGCAGTATTTT.

The chain has TRBV10-3 and TRBJ1-1; D might be TRBD1 (5 bases). The CDR3 runs 13 residues. Germline CDR1 and CDR2: ENHRY and SYGVKD. Trimming pared 4 bases from V and 1 base from J, leaving 7 bases between. The CDR3 DNA reads TGTGCCATCAGTGGACAGCAGAACACTGAAGCTTTCTTT. Amino acid sequence: CAISGQQNTEAFF.

The chain links TRBV7-2 to TRBJ1-6, with D perhaps matching TRBD1 (5 bases). The germline V and J ends were trimmed by 4 bases and 7 bases, with 20 bases remaining between them. CDR1 and CDR2 from the germline V gene are SGHTA and FQGNSA. This CDR3 has 17 residues. The CDR3 here is CASSYGPRGGQNSPLHF. For the CDR3, the DNA is TGTGCCAGCAGCTACGGCCCTCGGGGGGGTCAGAATTCACCCCTCCACTTT. Looking up the rest from reference TRBV7-2 and TRBJ1-6 gives the full variable domain: GAGVSQSPSNKVTEKGKDVELRCDPISGHTALYWYRQSLGQGLEFLIYFQGNSAPDKSGLPSDRFSAERTGGSVSTLTIQRTQQEDSAVYLCASSYGPRGGQNSPLHFGNGTRLTVT.

This clone was counted once. The chain employs TRBV6-5 and TRBJ1-3; D gene ambiguous. V lost 0 bases, J lost 2 bases, and 11 bases lay in between. CDR1 is MNHEY, CDR2 SVGAGI, per germline. This CDR3 comprises 16 residues. The CDR3 reads CASSYSSRLPGNTIYF. In DNA form, the CDR3 reads TGTGCCAGCAGTTACTCGAGCCGCCTTCCTGGAAACACCATATATTTT.

The chain carries TRBV24-1 and TRBJ2-7; TRBD1 aligns across 10 bases. This CDR3 comprises 15 residues. CDR1 KGHDR and CDR2 SFDVKD come from the germline V gene. Germline trimming cut 3 bases from V and 5 bases from J; bases unmatched to any gene: 6. The CDR3 nucleotides are TGTGCCACCAGTGATCGTGGACAGGGGGGGGACGAGCAGTACTTC. It codes for CATSDRGQGGDEQYF.

CDR3 DNA: TGTGCCAGCTCACCACAGGGACAGGGCAACGAGCAGTACTTC. It specifies CASSPQGQGNEQYF. The gene calls are TRBV18 and TRBJ2-7; 9 bases line up with TRBD1. The V segment lost 1 base and the J segment 5 bases; nucleotides outside the gene matches: 3. The CDR3 totals 14 residues. Germline CDR1 and CDR2: KGHSH and LQKENI.

The chain employs TRBV2 and TRBJ1-1; the D gene is possibly TRBD1 (5 bases). Germline V lookup: CDR1 SNHLY, CDR2 FYNNEI. Trimming pared 6 bases from V and 1 base from J, leaving 15 bases between. The CDR3 sequence is 15 residues long. This CDR3 is CASRPRQLPNTEAFF. In DNA form, the CDR3 reads TGTGCCAGCAGACCTAGACAGCTACCGAACACTGAAGCTTTCTTT. Combining the CDR3 with reference TRBV2 and TRBJ1-1 gives the whole variable domain EPEVTQTPSHQVTQMGQEVILRCVPISNHLYFYWYRQILGQKVEFLVSFYNNEISEKSEIFDDQFSVERPDGSNFTLKIRSTKLEDSAMYFCASRPRQLPNTEAFFGQGTRLTVV.

The chain employs TRBV27 and TRBJ1-2, with 9 bases fitting TRBD1. Germline lookup yields CDR1 MNHEY and CDR2 SMNVEV (reference sequence). The V and J ends lost 4 bases and 3 bases, in that order; junction bases with no gene match: 3. The CDR3 is made up of 14 amino acids. CDR3 sequence: CASSSQGADYGYTF. The CDR3 DNA sequence: TGTGCCAGCAGTTCACAGGGGGCGGACTATGGCTACACCTTC.

This clone was seen repeatedly, ten times or more. The V gene is TRBV5-4, the J gene TRBJ2-7; TRBD1 agrees at 9 bases. The ends lost 0 bases at V and 4 bases at J; junction bases unmatched: 5. The germline V gene encodes CDR1 SGHNT and CDR2 YYREEE (reference sequence). The length of the CDR3 is 15 residues. CDR3 in DNA: TGTGCCAGCAGCTTGGAGGGGACAGGGTATTACGAGCAGTACTTC. Residues: CASSLEGTGYYEQYF.

The chain has TRBV3-1 (or the pseudogene TRBV3-2) and TRBJ2-7; 7 nucleotides match TRBD1. Trimming took 8 bases from V and 6 from J; bases not matched to a gene: 10. This CDR3 is built from 13 residues. From germline, CDR1 is LGHDT and CDR2 YNNKEL (reference sequence). CDR3 loop: CASQQGPFFEQYF. The CDR3, as DNA: TGTGCCAGCCAACAGGGGCCTTTTTTCGAGCAGTACTTC.

This clone was found once. V is TRBV7-8 and J is TRBJ1-3, with D unresolved. Germline V gene sequence: CDR1 SGHVS, CDR2 FQNEAQ. This CDR3 contains 15 residues. Trimming cost V 1 base and J 0 bases, with 7 bases left between them. The CDR3 region has the DNA TGTGCCAGCAGCTTAGAGAAGAGCTCTGGAAACACCATATATTTT. It specifies CASSLEKSSGNTIYF.

The chain couples TRBV9 to TRBJ2-7, with TRBD2 identical over 10 bases. Germline trimming cut 5 bases from V and 4 bases from J; bases unmatched to any gene: 3. Germline CDR1 is SGDLS and CDR2 is YYNGEE. The CDR3 runs 13 residues. The CDR3 DNA follows: TGTGCCAGCAGTGAGGGACTAGCGTACGAGCAGTACTTC. It translates to CASSEGLAYEQYF.

The V gene is TRBV4-3, the J gene TRBJ1-1; TRBD1 aligns across 8 bases. Germline CDR1 is LGHNA and CDR2 is YSLEER. Trimming at V came to 2 bases and at J to 5 bases, leaving 7 bases not matched to a gene. The CDR3 is made up of 15 amino acids. In DNA form, the CDR3 reads TGCGCCAGCAGCCAATGGCAGGGGGCGGGTACTGAAGCTTTCTTT. Residues: CASSQWQGAGTEAFF.

The gene calls are TRBV4-1 and TRBJ2-3; 10 bases are a match to TRBD2. CDR1 is MGHRA, CDR2 YSYEKL, per germline. The V segment lost 4 bases and the J segment 2 bases; nucleotides outside the gene matches: 3. This CDR3 is built from 15 residues. CDR3: CASSRTSGVTDTQYF. The CDR3 coding sequence is TGCGCCAGCAGCCGAACTAGCGGGGTCACAGATACGCAGTATTTT.

V usage is TRBV2 and J usage is TRBJ2-1; D unresolved. CDR1 and CDR2 from the germline V gene are SNHLY and FYNNEI. V lost 5 bases, J lost 4 bases, and 6 bases lay in between. CDR3 length: 12 residues. The CDR3 DNA is TGTGCCAGCAGTTTGGAGTACAATGAGCAGTTCTTC. This encodes CASSLEYNEQFF.

The rearrangement joins TRBV12-3 or TRBV12-4 to TRBJ2-7; D call uncertain. Trimming stripped 6 bases from V and 7 bases from J, with 13 bases between. CDR3 length: 12 residues. The chain's CDR3 is CASSRDSREQYF. In nucleotides, the CDR3 is TGTGCCAGCAGCCGTGACTCACGGGAGCAGTACTTC.

There are many counts of this clone. The sample has other DNA sequences that encode this CDR3 too. V and J are TRBV6-1 and TRBJ1-5; D is unresolved. Germline V CDR1 and CDR2: MNHNS, SASEGT. CDR3 size: 14 residues. V lost 1 base and J lost 3, with 7 bases in between. The CDR3 DNA reads TGTGCCAGCAGTGAAGGGGCGAACAATCAGCCCCAGCATTTT. It is translated as CASSEGANNQPQHF.

CDR3 sequence: CASSQQGMNQPQHF. The CDR3 DNA follows: TGTGCCAGCAGCCAACAGGGGATGAATCAGCCCCAGCATTTT. The J gene is TRBJ1-5, the V gene TRBV7-9; 7 nucleotides line up with TRBD1. Germline assignment: CDR1 SEHNR and CDR2 FQNEAQ (reference sequence). This CDR3 region has 14 residues. Trimming removed 5 bases from V and 4 bases from J; junction bases left unmatched: 5.

The CDR3 nucleotides read TGTGCCAGCAGCCCGGGCCGGGGGGCGGGCTATGGCTACACCTTC. This gives the protein CASSPGRGAGYGYTF. The chain carries TRBV4-2 and TRBJ1-2; a possible D gene is TRBD1 (6 bases). Between the trimmed V and J ends, which lost 4 bases and 4 bases, there was a span of 16 bases. The germline V gene encodes CDR1 LGHNA and CDR2 YNFKEQ. The CDR3 has 15 amino acids.

The V call is TRBV7-9, the J call TRBJ2-3; 9 bases align to TRBD2. The germline V gene has CDR1 SEHNR and CDR2 FQNEAQ (reference sequence). The length of the CDR3 is 17 residues. V shed 3 bases, J shed 0 bases, and the junction held 7 bases outside the gene matches. In DNA form, the CDR3 reads TGTGCCAGCAGCTTGGAGCGGGGGGACTATAGCACAGATACGCAGTATTTT. Translation: CASSLERGDYSTDTQYF.

The chain couples TRBV6-2 or TRBV6-3 to TRBJ2-2; 7 nucleotides align to TRBD2. V lost 0 bases and J lost 1; bases outside the gene matches: 8. The CDR3 is 18 amino acids. CDR1 MNHEY and CDR2 SVGEGT come from the germline V gene. CDR3 loop: CASSYSFRGDGNTGELFF. CDR3 bases: TGTGCCAGCAGTTACTCGTTCCGGGGGGATGGGAACACCGGGGAGCTGTTTTTT.

The chain combines TRBV29-1 with TRBJ2-1, with 8 bases matching TRBD1. CDR1 and CDR2 (germline): SQVTM, ANQGSEA. The CDR3 spans 11 residues. The V segment lost 8 bases and the J segment 12 bases; nucleotides outside the gene matches: 9. The CDR3 DNA follows: TGCAGCCCAGGAGGACAGGGTGGGCAGTTCTTC. Protein product: CSPGGQGGQFF.

This chain links TRBV5-4 with TRBJ2-7, with 11 bases aligning to TRBD1. J gave up 2 bases and V 0 bases, and 1 base lay outside the gene matches. The CDR3 contains 15 residues. Germline V gives CDR1 SGHNT, CDR2 YYREEE (reference sequence). Here the CDR3 DNA reads TGTGCCAGCAGCTTGGGGGGACAGGGGGCCTACGAGCAGTACTTC. Residues: CASSLGGQGAYEQYF.

The chain carries TRBV12-5 and TRBJ2-7, with 7 bases aligning to TRBD1. There are 13 residues in the CDR3. Germline CDR1 and CDR2: LGHNT and FRNRAP. Trimming cost V 2 bases and J 6 bases; bases outside gene matches: 4. The CDR3 sequence is CASGLMTGLEQYF. The CDR3 nucleotides are TGTGCTAGTGGTTTGATGACAGGGCTCGAGCAGTACTTC.

This clone appeared a few times. The chain has TRBV9 and TRBJ1-5; 7 bases match TRBD1. The CDR3 loop spans 15 amino acids. V lost 4 bases, J lost 6 bases, and 10 bases stayed unmatched. CDR1 and CDR2 (germline): SGDLS, YYNGEE. The CDR3 region is CASSPFGGDSQPQHF. The CDR3 DNA reads as TGTGCCAGCAGCCCCTTCGGAGGGGACAGTCAGCCCCAGCATTTT. Full variable domain (remainder filled in from reference TRBV9 and TRBJ1-5): DSGVTQTPKHLITATGQRVTLRCSPRSGDLSVYWYQQSLDQGLQFLIQYYNGEERAKGNILERFSAQQFPDLHSELNLSSLELGDSALYFCASSPFGGDSQPQHFGDGTRLSIL.

V gene TRBV6-1 combines with J gene TRBJ1-1; 7 nucleotides line up with TRBD1. The V segment lost 5 bases and the J segment 7 bases; nucleotides outside the gene matches: 7. The CDR3 sequence is 13 residues long. CDR1 is MNHNS and CDR2 is SASEGT in the germline V gene. This chain's CDR3 is CASSRDRAYEAFF. CDR3 bases: TGTGCCAGCAGTAGAGACAGGGCCTATGAAGCTTTCTTT.